The 21 T cell receptor beta chains below were found in one sample sequenced in a study of T cell responses to AZD1222 COVID-19 vaccine. The table came from immunoSEQ multiplex PCR; TCRdb's copy has only in-frame clones and leaves some out. The table shows 90,000 to 130,000 clones, with approximately 86% occurring only once. The sequencing used peripheral blood, collected on day 0 of AZD1222 vaccination. These receptors were collected from an adult in good health.

Comment on this clone: Germline is not matched at one junction end, which may reflect a read error. This chain connects TRBV20-1 to TRBJ2-1; the D call may be TRBD1 or TRBD2 (5 bases each). The CDR3 is 11 amino acids. Germline V gene sequence: CDR1 DFQATT, CDR2 SNEGSKA (reference sequence). Here the CDR3 reads CSASSGTQHVF. Here the CDR3 DNA reads TGCAGTGCTAGTTCCGGGACCCAGCACGTCTTC.

The chain recombines TRBV6-5 with TRBJ1-2; weak D call: TRBD1 (6 bases). Trimming stripped 0 bases from V and 4 bases from J, with 15 bases between. This CDR3 has 16 residues. CDR1 and CDR2 from the germline V gene are MNHEY and SVGAGI. The CDR3 DNA sequence: TGTGCCAGCAGTTACTCGGGAACAGGGATATTCTATGGCTACACCTTC. Its protein product is CASSYSGTGIFYGYTF.

The chain recombines TRBV4-3 with TRBJ2-1; D might be TRBD2 (5 bases). The V gene's germline CDR1 is LGHNA and CDR2 YSLEER. Deletions cut 0 bases from V and 12 bases from J, with 12 bases between. The CDR3 covers 13 residues. The CDR3 sequence is CASSQELRGVQFF. CDR3 DNA sequence: TGCGCCAGCAGCCAAGAGCTCCGGGGTGTGCAGTTCTTC.

This chain uses TRBV28 with TRBJ1-5; D gene unclear. The germline V gene encodes CDR1 MDHEN and CDR2 SYDVKM. CDR3 length equals 12 residues. Trimming pared 3 bases from V and 1 base from J, leaving 1 base between. Written as DNA, the CDR3 is TGTGCCAGCAGTTTCAGCAATCAGCCCCAGCATTTT. It translates to CASSFSNQPQHF.

The chain links TRBV4-3 to TRBJ1-4; D might be TRBD1 (5 bases). The germline V gene has CDR1 LGHNA and CDR2 YSLEER. The V end was cut by 1 base, the J end by 8 bases, with 14 bases between. The CDR3 length is 15 residues. DNA of the CDR3: TGCGCCAGCAGCCAAGGTTCAAGGGACGGCGAAAAACTGTTTTTT. It yields the protein CASSQGSRDGEKLFF.

The chain is built from TRBV7-8 and TRBJ1-1; tentative D call: TRBD1 (5 bases). The V end lost 1 base, the J end lost 4 bases, and 13 bases lay between the germline ends. This CDR3 contains 15 residues. The germline gives CDR1 SGHVS, CDR2 FQNEAQ. CDR3 nucleotide sequence: TGTGCCAGCAGCTTAGGGGGCTGGGGGACCACTGAAGCTTTCTTT. It specifies CASSLGGWGTTEAFF.

This chain uses TRBV11-1 with TRBJ2-3; D gene unclear. Trimming removed 5 bases at V and 1 base at J, with 7 bases between. The CDR3 loop spans 13 amino acids. CDR1 is SGHAT and CDR2 is FQDESV in the germline V gene (reference sequence). The CDR3 loop reads CASSPSGTDTQYF. The CDR3 coding sequence is TGTGCCAGCAGCCCAAGTGGCACAGATACGCAGTATTTT.

The genes are TRBV3-1 (or the pseudogene TRBV3-2) and TRBJ1-5, with D possibly being TRBD1 (5 bases). The germline V gene has CDR1 LGHDT and CDR2 YNNKEL (reference sequence). This CDR3 is built from 17 residues. Deletions cut 4 bases from V and 4 bases from J, with 20 bases between. CDR3 loop: CASSLSLGRGLNQPQHF. The CDR3, as DNA: TGTGCCAGCAGCCTGTCTCTGGGACGAGGCCTTAATCAGCCCCAGCATTTT.

This chain links TRBV11-3 with TRBJ2-3; 8 bases match TRBD2. V lost 2 bases to trimming and J lost 2 bases; unmatched junction nucleotides: 3. The CDR3 is 15 amino acids. Germline V gene data show CDR1 as SGHNT and CDR2 as YENEEA. The CDR3 bases are TGTGCCAGCAGCTTACTAGCGGGTGTCACAGATACGCAGTATTTT. Translation: CASSLLAGVTDTQYF. The variable domain in full, with the rest retrieved from reference TRBV11-3 and TRBJ2-3, is EAGVVQSPRYKIIEKKQPVAFWCNPISGHNTLYWYLQNLGQGPELLIRYENEEAVDDSQLPKDRFSAERLKGVDSTLKIQPAELGDSAVYLCASSLLAGVTDTQYFGPGTRLTVL.

The count of this clone is one. The chain links TRBV29-1 to TRBJ2-7; 8 positions agree with TRBD2. The V and J ends lost 5 bases and 3 bases, in that order; junction bases with no gene match: 6. Germline CDR1 reads SQVTM; CDR2 reads ANQGSEA. The CDR3 has 13 amino acids. CDR3 nucleotide sequence: TGCAGCGTTAACAGCGGGGGCGTCTACGAGCAGTACTTC. Its protein product is CSVNSGGVYEQYF.

This chain joins TRBV9 and TRBJ1-2; 7 bases agree with TRBD1. CDR3 length equals 15 residues. J was trimmed by 3 bases and V by 1 base; bases with no gene match: 6. From germline, CDR1 is SGDLS and CDR2 YYNGEE. CDR3 DNA sequence: TGTGCCAGCAGCGTATATGGCCAGGGGGACTATGGCTACACCTTC. It translates to CASSVYGQGDYGYTF.

V and J are TRBV7-9 and TRBJ1-6; D gene unclear. The V gene's germline CDR1 is SEHNR and CDR2 FQNEAQ (reference sequence). The CDR3 sequence is 18 residues long. Between the trimmed V and J ends, which lost 4 bases and 0 bases, there was a span of 16 bases. This CDR3 reads CASSSDLDGSSYNSPLHF. For the CDR3, the DNA is TGTGCCAGCAGCTCCGACCTCGACGGAAGCTCCTATAATTCACCCCTCCACTTT.

The chain joins TRBV28 to TRBJ1-6; unclear D gene. Trimming cost V 7 bases and J 7 bases, with 14 bases left between them. Germline lookup yields CDR1 MDHEN and CDR2 SYDVKM. CDR3 length: 14 amino acids. The CDR3, as DNA: TGTGCCAGCACCTTTTACCGGGAGAATTCACCCCTCCACTTT. It is translated as CASTFYRENSPLHF.

About this clone: Distinct nucleotide sequences in the sample also encode this CDR3. This rearrangement joins TRBV28 to TRBJ1-5; 7 bases are shared with TRBD1. The V gene end was trimmed by 6 bases and the J gene end by 1 base; junction bases not matched to a gene: 6. Germline CDR1 and CDR2: MDHEN and SYDVKM. This CDR3 spans 15 amino acids. Written as DNA, the CDR3 is TGTGCCAGCAGCCCGACAGGGACAAGCAATCAGCCCCAGCATTTT. This gives the protein CASSPTGTSNQPQHF.

The chain is built from TRBV3-1 (or the pseudogene TRBV3-2) and TRBJ2-3, with D unclear. This CDR3 region has 11 residues. Germline CDR1 LGHDT, CDR2 YNNKEL (reference sequence). V was shortened by 5 bases and J by 14 bases, with 14 bases between the two germline ends. The CDR3 is CASSALGPRYF. The CDR3 DNA reads as TGTGCCAGCAGCGCCTTGGGTCCTAGGTATTTT.

The chain is built from TRBV7-9 and TRBJ1-2; 7 nucleotides align to TRBD1. The CDR3 length is 19 residues. With V trimmed by 2 bases and J by 7 bases, 22 bases remained unmatched. Looked up from germline, CDR1 is SEHNR and CDR2 is FQNEAQ (reference sequence). The CDR3 coding sequence is TGTGCCAGCAGCTTATCTGTTTTTTACCCCTCGGGACAGAGTACTGGCTACACCTTC. Protein sequence: CASSLSVFYPSGQSTGYTF. Combining the CDR3 with reference TRBV7-9 and TRBJ1-2 gives the whole variable domain DTGVSQNPRHKITKRGQNVTFRCDPISEHNRLYWYRQTLGQGPEFLTYFQNEAQLEKSRLLSDRFSAERPKGSFSTLEIQRTEQGDSAMYLCASSLSVFYPSGQSTGYTFGSGTRLTVV.

This clone was seen once. The J gene is TRBJ2-1, the V gene TRBV6-5; 8 bases align to TRBD2. The germline V gene encodes CDR1 MNHEY and CDR2 SVGAGI. The CDR3 is made up of 13 amino acids. With V trimmed by 10 bases and J by 7 bases, 9 bases remained unmatched. CDR3 DNA: TGTGCCACGCGGGGGGCTGGGAGGAATGAGCAGTTCTTC. Translated: CATRGAGRNEQFF.

The chain couples TRBV24-1 to TRBJ2-2; TRBD1 agrees at 8 bases. The CDR3 is 18 amino acids. V lost 4 bases, J lost 1 base, and 10 bases stayed unmatched. Per germline, CDR1 KGHDR and CDR2 SFDVKD. The CDR3 reads CATSDPSTGTGNTGELFF. Here the CDR3 DNA reads TGTGCCACCAGTGACCCTTCGACCGGGACAGGGAACACCGGGGAGCTGTTTTTT.

The genes are TRBV7-6 and TRBJ1-5; TRBD1 is a possible D gene (6 bases). Germline loops: CDR1 SGHVS, CDR2 FNYEAQ. The CDR3 spans 16 residues. Trimming pared 3 bases from V and 7 bases from J, leaving 19 bases between. The CDR3 coding sequence is TGTGCCAGCAGCTTGCAACCCGGGGACAAAAGGCAGCCCCAGCATTTT. This codes for CASSLQPGDKRQPQHF. The complete variable domain, with remaining parts taken from reference TRBV7-6 and TRBJ1-5, reads GAGVSQSPRYKVTKRGQDVALRCDPISGHVSLYWYRQALGQGPEFLTYFNYEAQQDKSGLPNDRFSAERPEGSISTLTIQRTEQRDSAMYRCASSLQPGDKRQPQHFGDGTRLSIL.

V usage is TRBV5-1 and J usage is TRBJ2-7; D is uncertain. Trimming removed 0 bases at V and 5 bases at J, with 12 bases between. The CDR3 covers 14 residues. CDR1 and CDR2 from the germline V gene are SGHRS and YFSETQ. CDR3 in amino acids: CASSLGPYRNEQYF. CDR3 nucleotides: TGCGCCAGCAGCTTGGGGCCGTATAGGAACGAGCAGTACTTC.

The J gene is TRBJ2-7, the V gene TRBV6-1; D unresolved. The germline V gene has CDR1 MNHNS and CDR2 SASEGT. The CDR3 runs 12 residues. The ends were cut back, 0 bases at V and 2 bases at J, with 2 bases in the middle. The CDR3, as DNA: TGTGCCAGCAGTGAAGCAACCTACGAGCAGTACTTC. Translating it yields CASSEATYEQYF.